This TCR beta chain originates from a study of blood T cell repertoires in COVID-19. About the research overall: There were acute and convalescent COVID-19 samples, and they came from the United States, Italy and Spain. PBMCs, B-cell-depleted T cells, or T cells provided the cDNA or gDNA that made up the material.

Per germline, CDR1 KGHDR and CDR2 SFDVKD. The CDR3 covers 15 residues. With 4 bases clipped from V and 4 bases from J, the junction kept 6 bases outside the gene matches. Original handling: Reference gene primers were amplified, and this amplification served to estimate nucleated cell counts. Produced via immunoSEQ multiplex PCR; TCRdb's table is partial and in-frame only. That table gives V, J and clone size, and the DNA gave D and trimming. The sample consists of some 240,000 clones, roughly 84% of them appearing once. Input material: peripheral blood. The chain is built from TRBV24-1 and TRBJ1-2, with 9 bases lining up with TRBD1. The sequence came from a woman between 40 and 50 years old who had recovered from COVID-19. As DNA, the CDR3 is TGTGCCACCAGTGAGACCGGGACAGGGACCTATGGCTACACCTTC. Translation gives CATSETGTGTYGYTF.